This is a list of T cell receptor beta chains from one sample in a study of T cell changes during pregnancy in multiple sclerosis. Clones were sequenced by immunoSEQ multiplex PCR, and TCRdb holds only the in-frame ones, with some missing. The data contain more than 45,000 clones, 93% of them seen just once; the ten biggest clones take up approximately 3.8%. This material consisted of CD8+ T cells from peripheral blood mononuclear cells, taken in the second trimester of pregnancy. The receptors come from a female donor with multiple sclerosis, enrolled in a pregnancy study. Each CDR3 is given with its conserved first and last residue. D genes are given only for firm matches. A row's size may be missing; if present it is once, few, many or a size class.

>-|TRBV19|-|TRBJ2-1
CASSIASINEQFF
TGTGCCAGTAGTATTGCGAGTATCAATGAGCAGTTCTTC
>-|TRBV19|once|TRBJ1-2
CASTLGGHGYTF
TGTGCCAGTACCCTTGGGGGCCACGGCTACACCTTC
>TRBD1|TRBV6-5|-|TRBJ2-1
CASSYQRQGVHNEQFF
TGTGCCAGCAGTTACCAGAGGCAGGGGGTACACAATGAGCAGTTCTTC
>-|TRBV5-1|few|TRBJ1-1
CASSLGERTEAFF
TGCGCCAGCAGCTTGGGGGAGCGGACTGAAGCTTTCTTT
>TRBD2|TRBV15|-|TRBJ2-1
CATSSRLAVHNEQFF
TGTGCCACCAGCAGCCGTCTAGCGGTGCACAATGAGCAGTTCTTC
>TRBD2|TRBV27|once|TRBJ2-1
CASSGLAGNNEQFF
TGTGCCAGCAGCGGACTAGCGGGAAACAATGAGCAGTTCTTC
>-|TRBV7-7|once|TRBJ2-2
CASSSGVNTGELFF
TGTGCCAGCAGCTCGGGGGTGAACACCGGGGAGCTGTTTTTT
>TRBD1|TRBV10-3|few|TRBJ1-2
CAIRRQGREYYGYTF
TGTGCCATCAGAAGACAGGGCAGAGAATACTATGGCTACACCTTC
>TRBD1|TRBV9|-|TRBJ2-7
CASSVRDRVKDEQYF
TGTGCCAGCAGCGTCCGGGACAGGGTTAAAGACGAGCAGTACTTC
>TRBD1|TRBV7-9|-|TRBJ1-4
CASSPRQGKGKEKLFF
TGTGCCAGCAGCCCCCGACAGGGCAAAGGCAAGGAAAAACTGTTTTTT
>TRBD2|TRBV7-9|-|TRBJ2-3
CASSGGTSGKHTQYF
TGTGCCAGCAGCGGAGGGACTAGCGGGAAACATACGCAGTATTTT
>TRBD2|TRBV28|-|TRBJ2-1
CASSRGTSGFPGYNEQFF
TGTGCCAGCAGCCGCGGGACTAGCGGGTTTCCAGGCTACAATGAGCAGTTCTTC
>TRBD2|TRBV27|-|TRBJ2-1
CASSLIPGLAESSYNEQFF
TGTGCCAGCAGTCTAATACCGGGACTAGCGGAGAGCTCCTACAATGAGCAGTTCTTC
>TRBD1|TRBV2|-|TRBJ1-1
CASRPRDRAMNTEAFF
TGTGCCAGCAGGCCCCGGGACAGGGCCATGAACACTGAAGCTTTCTTT
>TRBD2|TRBV5-1|-|TRBJ2-3
CASSLDVSGTSTDTQYF
TGCGCCAGCAGCTTGGATGTTAGCGGGACTAGCACAGATACGCAGTATTTT
>-|TRBV30|-|TRBJ2-7
CAWKWMASGYEQYF
TGTGCCTGGAAATGGATGGCCAGCGGCTACGAGCAGTACTTC
>-|TRBV9|-|TRBJ1-4
CASSVDTGLNEKLFF
TGTGCCAGCAGCGTAGACACAGGCTTAAATGAAAAACTGTTTTTT
>TRBD1|TRBV5-4|-|TRBJ1-2
CASSFIADRDNYTF
TGTGCCAGCAGCTTTATAGCCGACAGGGACAACTACACCTTC
>-|TRBV4-3|-|TRBJ1-1
CASSQDSRVTEAFF
TGCGCCAGCAGCCAAGATTCACGCGTCACTGAAGCTTTCTTT
>-|TRBV2|once|TRBJ2-7
CASSEIQTLYEQYF
TGTGCCAGCAGTGAAATCCAGACTTTGTACGAGCAGTACTTC
>-|TRBV28|-|TRBJ1-1
CASSLLTGSTEAFF
TGTGCCAGCAGCCTTCTCACAGGGAGCACTGAAGCTTTCTTT
>TRBD1|TRBV5-1|-|TRBJ1-5
CASSRTGGNQPQHF
TGCGCCAGCAGCAGGACAGGTGGCAATCAGCCCCAGCATTTT
>TRBD1|TRBV28|-|TRBJ2-1
CASDRDRGFYNEQFF
TGTGCCAGCGATAGGGACAGGGGGTTTTACAATGAGCAGTTCTTC
>TRBD1|TRBV7-2|-|TRBJ1-4
CASSLPGQGISNEKLFF
TGTGCCAGCAGCTTACCGGGACAGGGTATATCTAATGAAAAACTGTTTTTT
>TRBD2|TRBV7-8|-|TRBJ2-3
CASSLGLLAGGPGADTQYF
TGTGCCAGCAGCTTAGGTTTGCTAGCGGGAGGGCCTGGCGCAGATACGCAGTATTTT
>-|TRBV5-5|-|TRBJ2-2
CASSFWRENTGELFF
TGTGCCAGCAGCTTTTGGCGGGAGAACACCGGGGAGCTGTTTTTT
>-|TRBV27|-|TRBJ1-1
CASSYGQNTEAFF
TGTGCCAGCAGTTACGGACAGAACACTGAAGCTTTCTTT
>TRBD1|TRBV10-3|-|TRBJ2-6
CAISRGDRGSGANVLTF
TGTGCCATCAGCCGGGGGGACAGGGGATCCGGGGCCAACGTCCTGACTTTC
>-|TRBV27|-|TRBJ2-7
CASSLKAFSYEQYF
TGTGCCAGCAGTTTAAAAGCGTTCTCCTACGAGCAGTACTTC
>TRBD1|TRBV19|few|TRBJ1-5
CASRLTGTGTQGQHF
TGTGCCAGTAGGCTAACCGGGACAGGGACTCAGGGCCAGCATTTT
>-|TRBV19|-|TRBJ1-5
CASSIDSRNQPQHF
TGTGCCAGTAGTATAGACAGTCGCAATCAGCCCCAGCATTTT
>TRBD1|TRBV4-1|few|TRBJ1-1
CASSPIGQGHTEAFF
TGCGCCAGCAGCCCCATAGGACAGGGACATACTGAAGCTTTCTTT
>-|TRBV28|-|TRBJ2-5
CASSSRTAQETQYF
TGTGCCAGCAGTTCCCGGACAGCTCAAGAGACCCAGTACTTC
>TRBD1|TRBV19|-|TRBJ1-5
CASSPGQKNQPQHF
TGTGCCAGTAGTCCGGGACAGAAAAATCAGCCCCAGCATTTT
>TRBD1|TRBV7-8|-|TRBJ1-4
CASSSAGTGDEKLFF
TGTGCCAGCAGCTCAGCCGGGACAGGGGATGAAAAACTGTTTTTT
>-|TRBV5-1|-|TRBJ2-6
CASSSQRGTGANVLTF
TGCGCCAGCAGCTCCCAAAGGGGAACTGGGGCCAACGTCCTGACTTTC
>-|TRBV5-6|-|TRBJ1-2
CASSFSNNYGYTF
TGTGCCAGCAGCTTCAGTAATAACTATGGCTACACCTTC
>TRBD1|TRBV13|-|TRBJ2-7
CASSWGQGVEQYF
TGTGCCAGCAGCTGGGGACAGGGAGTCGAGCAGTACTTC
>TRBD2|TRBV29-1|-|TRBJ2-5
CSVSAGGPYGYQETQYF
TGCAGCGTTTCGGCGGGGGGGCCATACGGGTACCAAGAGACCCAGTACTTC
>TRBD1|TRBV5-1|once|TRBJ2-2
CASSYHRGNTGELFF
TGCGCCAGCAGCTATCACAGGGGGAACACCGGGGAGCTGTTTTTT
>-|TRBV7-3|-|TRBJ2-2
CASRTMASNTGELFF
TGTGCCAGCAGGACTATGGCGTCCAACACCGGGGAGCTGTTTTTT
>TRBD2|TRBV9|-|TRBJ2-1
CASSDSGRDSAEQFF
TGTGCCAGCAGCGATAGCGGGAGAGATTCCGCTGAGCAGTTCTTC
>-|TRBV18|-|TRBJ1-1
CAMTSLEGVYTEAFF
TGTGCCATGACTTCCCTTGAGGGGGTCTACACTGAAGCTTTCTTT